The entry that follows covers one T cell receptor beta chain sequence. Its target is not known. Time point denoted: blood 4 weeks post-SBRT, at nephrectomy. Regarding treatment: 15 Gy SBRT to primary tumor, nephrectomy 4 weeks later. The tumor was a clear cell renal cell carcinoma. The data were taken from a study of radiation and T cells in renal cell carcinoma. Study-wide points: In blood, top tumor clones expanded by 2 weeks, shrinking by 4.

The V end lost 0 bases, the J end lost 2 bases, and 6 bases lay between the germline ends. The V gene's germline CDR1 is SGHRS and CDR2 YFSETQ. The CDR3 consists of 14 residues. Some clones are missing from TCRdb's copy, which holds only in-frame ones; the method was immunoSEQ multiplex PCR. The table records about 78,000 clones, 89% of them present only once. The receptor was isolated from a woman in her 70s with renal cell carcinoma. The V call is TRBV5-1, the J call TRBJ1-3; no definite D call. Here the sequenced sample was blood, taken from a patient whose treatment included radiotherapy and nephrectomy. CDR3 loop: CASSLGYPGNTIYF. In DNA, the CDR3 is TGCGCCAGCAGCTTGGGATATCCTGGAAACACCATATATTTT.